The 25 T cell receptor beta chains listed next were all sequenced from one sample in a study of blood T cells in healthy people across ages. Primers used in a second PCR of about 7 to 12 cycles were a sample-barcoded 5' primer and a J-beta primer mix. TCRdb fed the 5' RACE reads into MiXCR, producing one record per CDR3 protein. The sample records 1,800,000 or so distinct CDR3 sequences, more than 35% being singletons. The specimen was blood. Receptors were obtained from a human donor in good health.

CDR3 nucleotide sequence: TGTGCCAGCAGCTTACGGGGAACCCCAGGCGCTGAAGCTTTCTTT. Encoded protein: CASSLRGTPGAEAFF. The chain uses TRBV7-3 and TRBJ1-1; D ambiguous. Trimming cost V 2 bases and J 6 bases, with 16 bases left between them. From germline, CDR1 is SGHTA and CDR2 FQGTGA. This CDR3 has 15 residues.

The chain employs TRBV3-1 and TRBJ1-2, with unresolved D. The CDR3 runs to 14 residues. Trimming removed 4 bases at V and 4 bases at J, with 13 bases between. Germline V gene lookup returns CDR1 LGHDT and CDR2 YNNKEL (reference sequence). CDR3 nucleotides: TGTGCCAGCAGCCCACGGTCGTGCCCCTATGGCTACACCTTC. It is translated as CASSPRSCPYGYTF. Full variable domain (missing parts from reference TRBV3-1 and TRBJ1-2): DTAVSQTPKYLVTQMGNDKSIKCEQNLGHDTMYWYKQDSKKFLKIMFSYNNKELIINETVPNRFSPKSPDKAHLNLHINSLELGDSAVYFCASSPRSCPYGYTFGSGTRLTVV.

This clonotype was seen a handful of times. The genes are TRBV2 and TRBJ2-1; D gene unclear. The CDR3 contains 15 residues. V lost 0 bases, J lost 5 bases, and 11 bases lay in between. CDR1 and CDR2 from the germline V gene are SNHLY and FYNNEI. The CDR3 sequence is CASSEALRRNNEQFF. The CDR3 region has the DNA TGTGCCAGCAGTGAAGCGCTTCGTCGAAACAATGAGCAGTTCTTC. The full variable domain, in which reference TRBV2 and TRBJ2-1 provide the parts outside the CDR3, is EPEVTQTPSHQVTQMGQEVILRCVPISNHLYFYWYRQILGQKVEFLVSFYNNEISEKSEIFDDQFSVERPDGSNFTLKIRSTKLEDSAMYFCASSEALRRNNEQFFGPGTRLTVL.

Only a few counts were recorded for this clonotype. V usage is TRBV7-2 and J usage is TRBJ1-5; D unresolved. This CDR3 has 16 residues. CDR1 is SGHTA and CDR2 is FQGNSA in the germline V gene. Trimming took 1 base from V and 3 from J, leaving 13 bases between them. CDR3 sequence (DNA): TGTGCCAGCAGCTTAGAATCGGGATGGCCCAATCAGCCCCAGCATTTT. This gives the protein CASSLESGWPNQPQHF.

This clonotype has a count of ten or more. V and J are TRBV7-9 and TRBJ2-7; possible D gene TRBD2, 5 bases. CDR3 length: 12 residues. V was pared by 3 bases and J by 4 bases, with 7 bases between. Germline V CDR1 and CDR2: SEHNR, FQNEAQ (reference sequence). Here the CDR3 DNA reads TGTGCCAGCAGCTTCGGGGAATACGAGCAGTACTTC. Its translation is CASSFGEYEQYF.

The chain carries TRBV7-2 and TRBJ2-3; no definite D call. The CDR3 has 15 residues. Trimming took off 7 bases at V and 2 bases at J, with 16 bases between the two ends. Germline lookup yields CDR1 SGHTA and CDR2 FQGNSA. The CDR3 DNA sequence: TGTGCCAGCACCGAGGCCGCCTCTAACACAGATACGCAGTATTTT. As protein: CASTEAASNTDTQYF.

The chain is built from TRBV7-2 and TRBJ1-5; a weak D match, TRBD1 (5 bases). Germline values: CDR1 SGHTA, CDR2 FQGNSA. Trimming cost V 1 base and J 5 bases, with 12 bases left between them. The CDR3 spans 15 residues. The CDR3 nucleotides are TGTGCCAGCAGCTTAGGGGGGAATGGGGATCAGCCCCAGCATTTT. This encodes CASSLGGNGDQPQHF.

Concerning this clonotype itself: A read error may explain this, as a much larger clone is one base away. It is unclear where the CDR3 begins or ends on the DNA, so no DNA is shown, and the CDR3 is as TCRdb lists it. The chain links TRBV5-1 to TRBJ1-2; TRBD1 reflects the table's D call only, with no check against the DNA. Germline V lookup: CDR1 SGHRS, CDR2 YFSETQ. The CDR3 has 15 amino acids, counting both end residues. The CDR3 loop is CASSLWGLGSDGHTF.

This clonotype occurred a few times. V is TRBV5-1 and J is TRBJ2-5; 8 bases are shared with TRBD2. Per the germline V gene, CDR1 is SGHRS and CDR2 is YFSETQ. The CDR3 is 16 amino acids. Unmatched junction bases numbered 13, after V lost 5 bases and J lost 4 bases. The CDR3 protein is CASRSAPGGDGETQYF. The CDR3 DNA reads TGCGCCAGCAGGTCCGCCCCGGGGGGGGATGGAGAGACCCAGTACTTC.

The rearrangement links TRBV6-6 to TRBJ1-1, with D hard to call. CDR1 and CDR2 (germline): MNHNY, SVGAGI (reference sequence). The CDR3 length is 16 residues. V was cut by 2 bases and J by 1 base, with 14 bases left in between. CDR3 sequence: CASSYPLQDENTEAFF. In DNA form, the CDR3 reads TGTGCCAGCAGTTACCCCCTCCAAGACGAGAACACTGAAGCTTTCTTT.

A few counts support this clonotype. The rearrangement joins TRBV20-1 to TRBJ1-2; TRBD1 matches at 12 bases. V lost 6 bases to trimming and J lost 1 base; unmatched junction nucleotides: 6. Germline V lookup: CDR1 DFQATT, CDR2 SNEGSKA (reference sequence). The CDR3 runs 15 residues. The CDR3 nucleotides read TGCAGTGCATGGGACAGGGGGCTAGGTAACTATGGCTACACCTTC. Translated: CSAWDRGLGNYGYTF.

The chain joins TRBV20-1 to TRBJ1-5; D gene uncertain. Trimming removed 2 bases at V and 7 bases at J, with 12 bases between. The CDR3 length is 13 residues. CDR1 and CDR2 from the germline V gene are DFQATT and SNEGSKA (reference sequence). CDR3: CSARYGEGQPQHF. In DNA, the CDR3 is TGCAGTGCTAGATACGGTGAAGGGCAGCCCCAGCATTTT.

This clonotype was picked up one time. A much more abundant neighbour one base away suggests this may be a read error. The CDR3 sequence: CSARQGTNEKLFF. The CDR3 DNA follows: TGCAGCGCCCGACAGGGTACCAATGAAAAACTGTTTTTT. The chain combines TRBV29-1 with TRBJ1-4; 7 bases align to TRBD1. After removal of 7 bases from V and 5 bases from J, the junction contained 7 bases not matched to a gene. Germline values: CDR1 SQVTM, CDR2 ANQGSEA. This CDR3 spans 13 amino acids.

This clonotype has ten or more counts. The chain employs TRBV29-1 and TRBJ2-1; D remains ambiguous. This CDR3 contains 16 residues. Germline V lookup: CDR1 SQVTM, CDR2 ANQGSEA. Trimming took off 2 bases at V and 0 bases at J, with 14 bases between the two ends. DNA of the CDR3: TGCAGCGTTGAAATGGCCGACGCTAGCTCCTACAATGAGCAGTTCTTC. Translation: CSVEMADASSYNEQFF.

CDR3 residues: CASSPQGAGQPETQYF. The CDR3 DNA sequence: TGTGCCAGCTCACCACAGGGAGCGGGACAGCCTGAGACCCAGTACTTC. The chain couples TRBV18 to TRBJ2-5, with D perhaps given as TRBD1 or TRBD2 (7 bases each). This CDR3 has 16 residues. The V gene lost 1 base and the J gene lost 5 bases, with 17 bases spanning the gap. Per the germline V gene, CDR1 is KGHSH and CDR2 is LQKENI.

This chain connects TRBV5-4 to TRBJ2-4; possible D gene TRBD1, 6 bases. The J call could be wrong; TRBJ2-7 is a better fit for the DNA end. The germline gives CDR1 SGHNT, CDR2 YYREEE (reference sequence). The CDR3 contains 16 residues. The CDR3 sequence is CASSLGLSRGWSEQYF. The CDR3 DNA is TGTGCCAGCAGCTTGGGTTTGAGCAGGGGTTGGAGCGAGCAGTACTTC.

The rearrangement joins TRBV20-1 to TRBJ1-5; tentatively, D is TRBD1 (5 bases). The length of the CDR3 is 17 residues. Germline values: CDR1 DFQATT, CDR2 SNEGSKA (reference sequence). The V end was cut by 0 bases, the J end by 0 bases, with 15 bases between. DNA for the CDR3: TGCAGTGCTAGAGATGAGGGGTTTAGGGTTAGCAATCAGCCCCAGCATTTT. It codes for CSARDEGFRVSNQPQHF.

Details on this clonotype: At one end, the junction sequence differs from germline, possibly due to a read error. The V and J genes are TRBV11-2 and TRBJ2-3, with D perhaps matching TRBD1 (5 bases). CDR3 length: 17 amino acids. The germline V gene has CDR1 SGHAT and CDR2 FQNNGV. The CDR3 region is CDSSSYWGPREADTQYF. DNA of the CDR3: TGTGACAGCAGCTCCTACTGGGGCCCTAGAGAAGCAGATACGCAGTATTTT. Full variable domain (outside the CDR3, taken from reference TRBV11-2 and TRBJ2-3): EAGVAQSPRYKIIEKRQSVAFWCNPISGHATLYWYQQILGQGPKLLIQFQNNGVVDDSQLPKDRFSAERLKGVDSTLKIQPAKLEDSAVYLCDSSSYWGPREADTQYFGPGTRLTVL.

This clonotype has a handful of counts. This chain links TRBV7-8 with TRBJ2-3; 8 bases align to TRBD1. Trimming removed 5 bases from V and 2 bases from J; junction bases left unmatched: 3. The CDR3 is made up of 14 amino acids. Germline loops: CDR1 SGHVS, CDR2 FQNEAQ. The CDR3 spells CASSPTGATDTQYF. CDR3 nucleotide sequence: TGTGCCAGCAGCCCGACAGGGGCCACAGATACGCAGTATTTT.

This clonotype was picked up a small number of times. The J gene is TRBJ2-7, the V gene TRBV13; TRBD1 matches at 9 bases. The germline V gene encodes CDR1 PRHDT and CDR2 FYEKMQ (reference sequence). V was pared by 4 bases and J by 3 bases, with 10 bases of the junction left unmatched. This CDR3 is 16 amino acids long. The CDR3 loop reads CASSSSGAGQGYEQYF. The CDR3 DNA is TGTGCCAGCAGCTCATCTGGGGCGGGACAGGGCTACGAGCAGTACTTC.

The rearrangement joins TRBV20-1 to TRBJ2-7; TRBD2 matches 9 bases. The CDR3 is 13 residues long. V lost 6 bases and J lost 11; bases outside the gene matches: 14. The germline CDR1 and CDR2 sequences are DFQATT and SNEGSKA (reference sequence). The CDR3 here is CSAESGLAGMEYF. The CDR3, as DNA: TGCAGTGCCGAATCGGGGCTAGCGGGGATGGAGTACTTC.

This clonotype was detected once. The rearrangement uses TRBV29-1 and TRBJ1-1, with TRBD1 matching 12 bases. Per germline, CDR1 SQVTM and CDR2 ANQGSEA. With 4 bases clipped from V and 5 bases from J, the junction kept 17 bases outside the gene matches. CDR3 length equals 18 residues. The CDR3 region has the DNA TGCAGCGTTGTATCTTTTGATCGGGGACAGGGGGCGCGAACTGAAGCTTTCTTT. It yields the protein CSVVSFDRGQGARTEAFF.

This clonotype appeared a few times. This rearrangement joins TRBV5-6 to TRBJ1-2; TRBD1 might be the D (5 bases). Germline V gene data show CDR1 as SGHDT and CDR2 as YYEEEE. This CDR3 comprises 14 residues. V was shortened by 0 bases and J by 5 bases, with 11 bases between the two germline ends. This CDR3 reads CASSLGDGLYGYTF. The DNA of the CDR3 is TGTGCCAGCAGCTTGGGGGACGGTTTATATGGCTACACCTTC.

The rearrangement links TRBV10-3 to TRBJ2-1; the match to TRBD1 covers 8 bases. CDR1 and CDR2 (germline): ENHRY, SYGVKD. The CDR3 totals 18 residues. Germline trimming cut 5 bases from V and 6 bases from J; bases unmatched to any gene: 18. Here the CDR3 reads CAISNDLYPGQEGNEQFF. In DNA form, the CDR3 reads TGTGCCATCAGTAACGACCTGTATCCGGGACAGGAGGGCAATGAGCAGTTCTTC.

The genes are TRBV29-1 and TRBJ1-2; D remains ambiguous. V was cut by 0 bases and J by 4 bases, with 12 bases left in between. Germline CDR1 SQVTM, CDR2 ANQGSEA. The CDR3 has 14 amino acids. DNA for the CDR3: TGCAGCGTTGAAGATTCAATCAGACTCTATGGCTACACCTTC. Its protein is CSVEDSIRLYGYTF.